This T cell receptor (beta chain) originates from a study of T cell repertoires in cytomegalovirus infection. Study at large: The study used recently identified HLA-C-restricted and well-studied HLA-B-restricted CMV epitopes. Signatures in public TCR beta sequences pointed to both CMV infection and matching HLA type. General study points: Within the response measured ex vivo, HLA-C-restricted CMV-specific TCR beta clonotypes were dominant.

TCRdb re-called the reads with MiXCR, one entry per CDR3 protein. The sample includes about 570,000 distinct CDR3 sequences, 40% of them seen just once. In regard to this clonotype: Its antigen is currently unknown.

Sequencing was performed on cultured PBMCs, taken from culture after CMV antigen stimulation. The clonotype comes from a human donor in good health (CMV status not recorded). Some clones in this sample may be carry-over from other donors' samples.

The DNA for the CDR3 is TGTGCCAGCAGTTTTAGAGGGGTTGGGCCCAAAAACATTCAGTACTTC. This sequence encodes CASSFRGVGPKNIQYF. This rearrangement joins TRBV12-3 or TRBV12-4 to TRBJ2-4; the D gene could be TRBD1 or TRBD2 (5 bases each). CDR3 length: 16 residues. V was trimmed by 3 bases and J by 2 bases, leaving 14 bases between them.